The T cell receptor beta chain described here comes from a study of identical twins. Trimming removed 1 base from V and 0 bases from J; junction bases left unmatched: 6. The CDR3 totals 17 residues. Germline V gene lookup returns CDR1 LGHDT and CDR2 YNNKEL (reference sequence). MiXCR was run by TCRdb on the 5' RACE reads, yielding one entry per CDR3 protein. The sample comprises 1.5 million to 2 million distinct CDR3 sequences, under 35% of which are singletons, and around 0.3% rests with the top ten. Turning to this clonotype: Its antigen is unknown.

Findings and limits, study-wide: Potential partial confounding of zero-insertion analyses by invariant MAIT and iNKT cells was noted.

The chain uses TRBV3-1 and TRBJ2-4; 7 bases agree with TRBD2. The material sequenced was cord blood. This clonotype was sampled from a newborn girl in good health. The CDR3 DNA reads TGTGCCAGCAGCCAAGGACAAGCGGGGCTAGCCAAAAACATTCAGTACTTC. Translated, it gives CASSQGQAGLAKNIQYF.